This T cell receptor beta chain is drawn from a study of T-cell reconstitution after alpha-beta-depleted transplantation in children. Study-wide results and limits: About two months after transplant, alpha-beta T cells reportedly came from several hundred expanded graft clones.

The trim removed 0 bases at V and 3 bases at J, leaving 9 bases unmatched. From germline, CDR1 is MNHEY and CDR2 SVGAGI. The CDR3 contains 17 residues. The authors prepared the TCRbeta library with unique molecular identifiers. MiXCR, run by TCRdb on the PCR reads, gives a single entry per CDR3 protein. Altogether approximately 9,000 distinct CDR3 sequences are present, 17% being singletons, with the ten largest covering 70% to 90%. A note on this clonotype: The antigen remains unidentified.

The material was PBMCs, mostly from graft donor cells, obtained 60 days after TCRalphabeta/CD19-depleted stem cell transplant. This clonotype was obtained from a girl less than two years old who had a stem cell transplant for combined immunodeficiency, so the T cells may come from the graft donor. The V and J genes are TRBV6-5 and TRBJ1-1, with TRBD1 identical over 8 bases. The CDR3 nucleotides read TGTGCCAGCAGTTACTCCCCCGGACAGGGAGGGTACACTGAAGCTTTCTTT. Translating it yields CASSYSPGQGGYTEAFF.